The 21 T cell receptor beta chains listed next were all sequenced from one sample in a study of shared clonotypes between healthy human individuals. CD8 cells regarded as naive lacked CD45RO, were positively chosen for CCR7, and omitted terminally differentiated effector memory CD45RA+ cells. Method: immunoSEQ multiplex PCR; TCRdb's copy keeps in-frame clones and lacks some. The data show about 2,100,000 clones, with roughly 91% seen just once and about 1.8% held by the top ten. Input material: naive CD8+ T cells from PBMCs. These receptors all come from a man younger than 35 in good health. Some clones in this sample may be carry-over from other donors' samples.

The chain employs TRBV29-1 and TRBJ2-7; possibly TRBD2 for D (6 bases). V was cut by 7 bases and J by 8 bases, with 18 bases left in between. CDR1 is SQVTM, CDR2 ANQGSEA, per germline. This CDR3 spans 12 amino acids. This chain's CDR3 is CSADLPGGQQYF. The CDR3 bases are TGCAGCGCCGACCTTCCCGGGGGTCAGCAGTACTTC.

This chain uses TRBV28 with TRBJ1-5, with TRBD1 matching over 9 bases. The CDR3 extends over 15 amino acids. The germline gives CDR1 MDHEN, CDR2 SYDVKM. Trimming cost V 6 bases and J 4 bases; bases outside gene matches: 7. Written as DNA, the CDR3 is TGTGCCAGCAGCATATACAGGGGGCGGAATCAGCCCCAGCATTTT. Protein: CASSIYRGRNQPQHF.

The CDR3 here is CASSQFAGKNTGELFF. The CDR3 DNA is TGTGCCAGCAGCCAATTTGCAGGAAAGAACACCGGGGAGCTGTTTTTT. The chain recombines TRBV4-2 with TRBJ2-2; D remains ambiguous. The CDR3 length is 16 residues. Trimming took off 2 bases at V and 1 base at J, with 11 bases between the two ends. The germline CDR1 and CDR2 sequences are LGHNA and YNFKEQ.

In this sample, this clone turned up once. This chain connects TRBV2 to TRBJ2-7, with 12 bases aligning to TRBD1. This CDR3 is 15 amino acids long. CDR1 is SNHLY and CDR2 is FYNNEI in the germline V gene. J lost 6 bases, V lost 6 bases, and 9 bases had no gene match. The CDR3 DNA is TGTGCCAGCAGAGGGGACAGGGGGCACCTACGCGAGCAGTACTTC. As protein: CASRGDRGHLREQYF.

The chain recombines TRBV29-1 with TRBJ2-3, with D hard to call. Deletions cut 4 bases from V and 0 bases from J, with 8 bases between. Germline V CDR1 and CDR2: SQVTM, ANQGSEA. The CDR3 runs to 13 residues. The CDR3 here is CSVVATSTDTQYF. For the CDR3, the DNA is TGCAGCGTTGTAGCCACTAGCACAGATACGCAGTATTTT.

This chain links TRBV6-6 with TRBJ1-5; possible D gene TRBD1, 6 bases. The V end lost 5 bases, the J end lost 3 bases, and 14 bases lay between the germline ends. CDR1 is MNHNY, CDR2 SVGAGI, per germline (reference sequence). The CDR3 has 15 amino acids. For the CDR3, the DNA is TGTGCCAGCAGTCTCCGGGACATCTTCAATCAGCCCCAGCATTTT. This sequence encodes CASSLRDIFNQPQHF.

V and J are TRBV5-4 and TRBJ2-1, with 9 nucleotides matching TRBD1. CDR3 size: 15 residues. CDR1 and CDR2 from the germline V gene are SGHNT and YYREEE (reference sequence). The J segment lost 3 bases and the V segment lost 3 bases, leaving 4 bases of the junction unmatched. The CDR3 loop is CASSSWGQGYNEQFF. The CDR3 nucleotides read TGTGCCAGCAGCTCTTGGGGACAGGGCTACAATGAGCAGTTCTTC.

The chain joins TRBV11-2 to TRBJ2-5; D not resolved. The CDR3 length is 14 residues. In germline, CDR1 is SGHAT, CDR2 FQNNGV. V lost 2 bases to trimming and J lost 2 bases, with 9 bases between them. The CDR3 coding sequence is TGTGCCAGCAGCTTATTGGCTTTTCAAGAGACCCAGTACTTC. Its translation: CASSLLAFQETQYF.

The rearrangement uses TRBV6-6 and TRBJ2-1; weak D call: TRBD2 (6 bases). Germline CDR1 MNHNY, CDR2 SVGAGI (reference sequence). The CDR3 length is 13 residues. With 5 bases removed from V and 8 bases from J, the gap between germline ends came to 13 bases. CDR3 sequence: CASSQTSFHEQFF. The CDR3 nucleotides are TGTGCCAGCAGTCAGACTAGTTTCCATGAGCAGTTCTTC.

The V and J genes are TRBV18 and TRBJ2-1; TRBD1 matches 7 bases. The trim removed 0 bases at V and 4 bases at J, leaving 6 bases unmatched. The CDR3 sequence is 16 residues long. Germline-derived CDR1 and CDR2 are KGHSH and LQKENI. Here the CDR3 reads CASSPPIGGVYNEQFF. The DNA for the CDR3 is TGTGCCAGCTCACCACCGATAGGGGGCGTTTACAATGAGCAGTTCTTC.

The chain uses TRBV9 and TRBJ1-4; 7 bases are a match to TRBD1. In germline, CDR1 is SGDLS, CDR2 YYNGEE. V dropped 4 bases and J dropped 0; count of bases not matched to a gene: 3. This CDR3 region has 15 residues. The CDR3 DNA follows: TGTGCCAGCAGCCCGCAGGGGGCAACTAATGAAAAACTGTTTTTT. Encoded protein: CASSPQGATNEKLFF.

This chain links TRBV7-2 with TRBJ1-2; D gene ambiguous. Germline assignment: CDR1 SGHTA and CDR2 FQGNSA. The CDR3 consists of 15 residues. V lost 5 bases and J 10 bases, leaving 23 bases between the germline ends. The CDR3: CASSNRHTVPLFYTF. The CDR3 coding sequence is TGTGCCAGCAGCAACCGCCACACGGTCCCCCTTTTCTACACCTTC.

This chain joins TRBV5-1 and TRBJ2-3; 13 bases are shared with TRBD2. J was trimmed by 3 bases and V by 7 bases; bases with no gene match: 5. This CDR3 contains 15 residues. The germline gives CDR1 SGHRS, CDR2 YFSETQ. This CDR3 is CASRTSGGRTDTQYF. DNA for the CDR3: TGCGCCAGCCGGACTAGCGGGGGCCGAACAGATACGCAGTATTTT.

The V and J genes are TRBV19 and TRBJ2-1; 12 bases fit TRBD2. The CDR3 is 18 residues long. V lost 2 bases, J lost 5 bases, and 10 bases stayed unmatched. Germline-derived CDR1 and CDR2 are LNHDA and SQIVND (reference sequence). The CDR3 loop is CASSISLWTSGEDNEQFF. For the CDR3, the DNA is TGTGCCAGTAGTATATCTCTATGGACTAGCGGGGAAGACAATGAGCAGTTCTTC.

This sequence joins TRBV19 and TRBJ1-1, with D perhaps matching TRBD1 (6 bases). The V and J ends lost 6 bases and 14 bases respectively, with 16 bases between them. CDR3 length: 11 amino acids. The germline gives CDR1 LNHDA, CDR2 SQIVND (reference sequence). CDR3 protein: CASRDSQGSFF. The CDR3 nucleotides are TGTGCCAGTAGGGACAGCCAAGGAAGCTTCTTT.

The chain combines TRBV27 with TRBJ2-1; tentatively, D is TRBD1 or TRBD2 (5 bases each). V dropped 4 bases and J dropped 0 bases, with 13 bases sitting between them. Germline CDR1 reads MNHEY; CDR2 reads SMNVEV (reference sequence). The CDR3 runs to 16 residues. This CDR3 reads CASSWDGRSSYNEQFF. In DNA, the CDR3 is TGTGCCAGCAGTTGGGACGGTAGGAGCTCCTACAATGAGCAGTTCTTC.

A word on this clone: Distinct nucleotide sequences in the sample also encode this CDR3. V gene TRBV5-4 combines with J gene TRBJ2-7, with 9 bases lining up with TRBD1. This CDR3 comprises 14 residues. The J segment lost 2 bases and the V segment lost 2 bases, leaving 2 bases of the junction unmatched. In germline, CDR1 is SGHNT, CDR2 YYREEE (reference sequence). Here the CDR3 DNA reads TGTGCCAGCAGCTTACGGGACAGGGCCTACGAGCAGTACTTC. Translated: CASSLRDRAYEQYF.

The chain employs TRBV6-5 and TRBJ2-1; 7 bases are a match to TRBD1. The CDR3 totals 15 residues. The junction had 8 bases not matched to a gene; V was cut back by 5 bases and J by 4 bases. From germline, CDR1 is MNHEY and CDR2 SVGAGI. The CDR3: CASSPRDSMYNEQFF. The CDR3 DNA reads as TGTGCCAGCAGTCCCAGGGACAGTATGTACAATGAGCAGTTCTTC.

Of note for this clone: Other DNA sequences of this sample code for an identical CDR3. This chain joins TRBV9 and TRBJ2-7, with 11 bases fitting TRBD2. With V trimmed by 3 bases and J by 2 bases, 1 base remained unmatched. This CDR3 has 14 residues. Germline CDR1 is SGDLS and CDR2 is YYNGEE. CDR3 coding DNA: TGTGCCAGCAGCGAGGGACTAGCGGCCTACGAGCAGTACTTC. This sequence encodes CASSEGLAAYEQYF.

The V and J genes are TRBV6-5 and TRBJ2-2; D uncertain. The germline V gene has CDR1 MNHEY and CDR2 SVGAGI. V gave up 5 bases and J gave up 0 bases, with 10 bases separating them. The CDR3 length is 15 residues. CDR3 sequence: CASSLAYANTGELFF. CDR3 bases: TGTGCCAGCAGTCTGGCGTACGCGAACACCGGGGAGCTGTTTTTT.

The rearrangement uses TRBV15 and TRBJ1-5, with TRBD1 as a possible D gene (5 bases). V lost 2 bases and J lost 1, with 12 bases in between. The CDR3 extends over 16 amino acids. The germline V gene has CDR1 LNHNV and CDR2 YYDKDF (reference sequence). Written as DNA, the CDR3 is TGTGCCACCAGCAGACGGGGACTGCCGAGCAATCAGCCCCAGCATTTT. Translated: CATSRRGLPSNQPQHF. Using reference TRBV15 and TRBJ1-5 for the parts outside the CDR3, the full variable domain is DAMVIQNPRYQVTQFGKPVTLSCSQTLNHNVMYWYQQKSSQAPKLLFHYYDKDFNNEADTPDNFQSRRPNTSFCFLDIRSPGLGDTAMYLCATSRRGLPSNQPQHFGDGTRLSIL.